A single sample gave rise to the 16 T cell receptor beta chains below, sequenced in a study of T cell responses to AZD1222 COVID-19 vaccine. TCRdb keeps only in-frame clones here, not all; method: immunoSEQ multiplex PCR. The data show roughly 140,000 clones, around 89% seen once. The source material was peripheral blood, sampled on day 0 of AZD1222 vaccination. These receptors came from an adult in good health.

V and J are TRBV5-1 and TRBJ1-2; D uncertain. The CDR3 runs 13 residues. The V end was cut by 0 bases, the J end by 6 bases, with 9 bases between. Per the germline V gene, CDR1 is SGHRS and CDR2 is YFSETQ. CDR3 region: CASSLAFGDGYTF. The CDR3, as DNA: TGCGCCAGCAGCTTGGCCTTCGGGGATGGCTACACCTTC.

This chain connects TRBV30 to TRBJ2-7, with TRBD2 matching 8 bases. Germline CDR1 GTSNPN, CDR2 SVGIG (reference sequence). V gave up 4 bases and J gave up 8 bases; unmatched junction bases: 16. The CDR3 sequence is 15 residues long. The CDR3 loop reads CAWTPGGAGPTKQYF. CDR3 nucleotide sequence: TGTGCCTGGACCCCGGGAGGGGCAGGGCCGACTAAGCAGTACTTC. Complete variable domain (other parts from reference TRBV30 and TRBJ2-7): SQTIHQWPATLVQPVGSPLSLECTVEGTSNPNLYWYRQAAGRGLQLLFYSVGIGQISSEVPQNLSASRPQDRQFILSSKKLLLSDSGFYLCAWTPGGAGPTKQYFGPGTRLTVT.

This clone was counted only a few times. CDR3: CASSPSGPLYEQYF. For the CDR3, the DNA is TGTGCCAGCAGCCCATCCGGGCCTTTGTACGAGCAGTACTTC. The chain links TRBV7-2 to TRBJ2-7; D uncertain. The CDR3 loop spans 14 amino acids. V was pared by 5 bases and J by 4 bases, with 15 bases between. Per germline, CDR1 SGHTA and CDR2 FQGNSA.

The chain has TRBV30 and TRBJ1-6, with 10 bases aligning to TRBD1. With 4 bases clipped from V and 7 bases from J, the junction kept 4 bases outside the gene matches. Germline V gene sequence: CDR1 GTSNPN, CDR2 SVGIG (reference sequence). The CDR3 contains 14 residues. The CDR3 nucleotides are TGTGCCTGGACAAGGGGACAGGGGAATTCACCCCTCCACTTT. It yields the protein CAWTRGQGNSPLHF.

The chain combines TRBV25-1 with TRBJ1-1; D is possibly TRBD1 (5 bases). V gave up 5 bases and J gave up 6 bases, with 13 bases separating them. CDR1 and CDR2 from the germline V gene are MGHDK and SYGVNS. This CDR3 comprises 13 residues. CDR3 residues: CASSYGAGAEAFF. The DNA of the CDR3 is TGTGCCAGCAGTTATGGCGCGGGGGCTGAAGCTTTCTTT.

The V and J genes are TRBV5-1 and TRBJ1-5, with D perhaps TRBD1 (5 bases). CDR3 length equals 15 residues. The V gene lost 0 bases and the J gene lost 1 base, with 8 bases spanning the gap. Looked up from germline, CDR1 is SGHRS and CDR2 is YFSETQ. CDR3 sequence: CASSLVSGSNQPQHF. CDR3 bases: TGCGCCAGCAGCTTGGTTTCAGGGAGCAATCAGCCCCAGCATTTT. Full variable domain (outside the CDR3, taken from reference TRBV5-1 and TRBJ1-5): KAGVTQTPRYLIKTRGQQVTLSCSPISGHRSVSWYQQTPGQGLQFLFEYFSETQRNKGNFPGRFSGRQFSNSRSEMNVSTLELGDSALYLCASSLVSGSNQPQHFGDGTRLSIL.

CDR3 bases: TGTGCCAGCAGCCAAGGGCTTTATGGCTACACCTTC. It translates to CASSQGLYGYTF. The chain employs TRBV3-1 (or the pseudogene TRBV3-2) and TRBJ1-2; D unresolved. Trimming stripped 1 base from V and 5 bases from J, with 5 bases between. Germline V gene lookup returns CDR1 LGHDT and CDR2 YNNKEL (reference sequence). CDR3 size: 12 residues.

The chain joins TRBV6-6 to TRBJ1-5, with D maybe TRBD1 (5 bases). With 7 bases removed from V and 3 bases from J, the gap between germline ends came to 10 bases. The CDR3 has 13 residues. The germline CDR1 and CDR2 sequences are MNHNY and SVGAGI (reference sequence). CDR3 sequence (DNA): TGTGCCAGCATGGGACTGCTCAATCAGCCCCAGCATTTT. This translates into CASMGLLNQPQHF.

In this sample, this clone turned up once. The junction departs from the called germline gene at one end, perhaps through a read error. In DNA form, the CDR3 reads TGTGCCAGTAGTATACATGGGGGGCTAAGCTATGGCCACACCTTC. This codes for CASSIHGGLSYGHTF. This sequence joins TRBV19 and TRBJ1-2; a weak D match, TRBD1 (6 bases). Germline CDR1 LNHDA, CDR2 SQIVND (reference sequence). The CDR3 has 15 amino acids.

The rearrangement joins TRBV2 to TRBJ2-2; TRBD2 matches 9 bases. Germline V gene data show CDR1 as SNHLY and CDR2 as FYNNEI. Losses at the gene ends were 2 bases for V and 5 bases for J; bases not matched to a gene: 9. The CDR3 is made up of 17 amino acids. The CDR3 sequence: CASSEKGAGGGTGELFF. For the CDR3, the DNA is TGTGCCAGCAGTGAAAAGGGAGCGGGAGGTGGAACCGGGGAGCTGTTTTTT.

This rearrangement joins TRBV25-1 to TRBJ2-6, with a possible D match to TRBD1 (5 bases). V shed 6 bases and J shed 11 bases, with 14 bases lying between them. The CDR3 has 13 amino acids. Germline V gene sequence: CDR1 MGHDK, CDR2 SYGVNS. The CDR3 sequence: CASRSTVGDVLTF. DNA for the CDR3: TGTGCCAGCAGGTCCACGGTAGGGGACGTCCTGACTTTC.

The CDR3 region is CSVATGPRETF. CDR3 nucleotide sequence: TGCAGCGTTGCGACAGGCCCTAGGGAAACCTTC. The V and J genes are TRBV29-1 and TRBJ1-2; tentatively, D is TRBD1 (6 bases). CDR1 is SQVTM and CDR2 is ANQGSEA in the germline V gene. The length of the CDR3 is 11 residues. The ends were cut back, 4 bases at V and 14 bases at J, with 17 bases in the middle.

On this clone: Within the sample, other DNA sequences also encode this same CDR3. The J gene is TRBJ2-7, the V gene TRBV5-4; D gene ambiguous. This CDR3 has 12 residues. Trimming pared 0 bases from V and 2 bases from J, leaving 3 bases between. Per germline, CDR1 SGHNT and CDR2 YYREEE (reference sequence). Written as DNA, the CDR3 is TGTGCCAGCAGCTTGGAGCCCTACGAGCAGTACTTC. Its translation: CASSLEPYEQYF.

The chain is built from TRBV19 and TRBJ2-1, with 9 bases identical to TRBD2. The ends lost 3 bases at V and 7 bases at J; junction bases unmatched: 7. This CDR3 region has 15 residues. Germline V lookup: CDR1 LNHDA, CDR2 SQIVND (reference sequence). The CDR3 DNA sequence: TGTGCCAGTAGTATTGCAGCGGGAGGCGGAAATGAGCAGTTCTTC. It yields the protein CASSIAAGGGNEQFF. Using reference TRBV19 and TRBJ2-1 for the parts outside the CDR3, the full variable domain is DGGITQSPKYLFRKEGQNVTLSCEQNLNHDAMYWYRQDPGQGLRLIYYSQIVNDFQKGDIAEGYSVSREKKESFPLTVTSAQKNPTAFYLCASSIAAGGGNEQFFGPGTRLTVL.

On this clone itself: The identical CDR3 is also encoded by other nucleotide sequences in the sample. This sequence joins TRBV5-1 and TRBJ1-1; D remains ambiguous. CDR3 length: 12 amino acids. Trimming removed 0 bases at V and 5 bases at J, with 5 bases between. The germline gives CDR1 SGHRS, CDR2 YFSETQ. CDR3 sequence reads: CASSLGRTEAFF. CDR3 in DNA: TGCGCCAGCAGCTTGGGAAGAACTGAAGCTTTCTTT.

J is TRBJ2-7 and V is TRBV15; tentatively, D is TRBD1 (6 bases). Germline loops: CDR1 LNHNV, CDR2 YYDKDF (reference sequence). The CDR3 spans 15 residues. Trimming stripped 8 bases from V and 0 bases from J, with 17 bases between. As DNA, the CDR3 is TGTGCCACCGCGGTGGGGGCGGCCGTCTCCTACGAGCAGTACTTC. It codes for CATAVGAAVSYEQYF.